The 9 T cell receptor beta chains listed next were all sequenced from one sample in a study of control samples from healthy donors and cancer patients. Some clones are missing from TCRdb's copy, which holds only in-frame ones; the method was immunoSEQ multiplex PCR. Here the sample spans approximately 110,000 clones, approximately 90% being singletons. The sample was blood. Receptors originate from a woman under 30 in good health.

The CDR3 coding sequence is TGTGCCAGCAGCCCTGGGGGCTCCTGGGGCTACACCTTC. Its protein is CASSPGGSWGYTF. The V and J genes are TRBV7-3 and TRBJ1-2, with D possibly matching TRBD1 (6 bases). Looked up from germline, CDR1 is SGHTA and CDR2 is FQGTGA. CDR3 size: 13 residues. V gave up 5 bases and J gave up 8 bases, with 15 bases separating them.

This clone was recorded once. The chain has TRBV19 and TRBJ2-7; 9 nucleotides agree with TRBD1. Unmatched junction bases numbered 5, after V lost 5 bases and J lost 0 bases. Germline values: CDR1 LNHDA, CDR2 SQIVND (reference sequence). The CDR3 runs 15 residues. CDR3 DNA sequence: TGTGCCAGTAGTCCGCGGGGACAGGGCTCCTACGAGCAGTACTTC. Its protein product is CASSPRGQGSYEQYF.

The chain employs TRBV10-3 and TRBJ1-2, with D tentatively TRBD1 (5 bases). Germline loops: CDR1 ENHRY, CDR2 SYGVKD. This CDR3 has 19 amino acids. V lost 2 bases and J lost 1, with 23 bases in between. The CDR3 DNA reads TGTGCCATCAGTGAGGAGCTGATGGTAAACAGGACCCATAACTATGGCTACACCTTC. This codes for CAISEELMVNRTHNYGYTF.

The CDR3 is CASSSSGTSGQYF. CDR3 coding DNA: TGTGCCAGCAGCTCCTCCGGGACGTCGGGGCAGTACTTC. V gene TRBV11-1 combines with J gene TRBJ2-7, with D perhaps being TRBD1 or TRBD2 (5 bases each). The CDR3 has 13 residues. The ends were cut back, 4 bases at V and 9 bases at J, with 16 bases in the middle. Germline CDR1 SGHAT, CDR2 FQDESV (reference sequence).

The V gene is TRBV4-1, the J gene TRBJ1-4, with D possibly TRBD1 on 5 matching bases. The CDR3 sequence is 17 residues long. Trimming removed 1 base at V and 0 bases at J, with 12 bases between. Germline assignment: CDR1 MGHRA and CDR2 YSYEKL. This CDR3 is CASSQGAGATTNEKLFF. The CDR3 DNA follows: TGCGCCAGCAGCCAAGGGGCCGGGGCCACAACTAATGAAAAACTGTTTTTT.

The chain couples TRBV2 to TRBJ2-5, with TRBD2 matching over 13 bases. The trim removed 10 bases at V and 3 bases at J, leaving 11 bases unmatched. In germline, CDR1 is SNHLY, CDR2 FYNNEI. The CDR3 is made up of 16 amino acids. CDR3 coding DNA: TGTGCCAAAGGACTAGCGGGGGTCCTACCCGAAGAGACCCAGTACTTC. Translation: CAKGLAGVLPEETQYF.

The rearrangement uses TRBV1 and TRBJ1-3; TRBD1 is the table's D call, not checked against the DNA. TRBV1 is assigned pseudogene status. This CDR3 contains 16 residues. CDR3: CTSSQDLSDIGNTIYF. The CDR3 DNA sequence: TGCACCAGCAGCCAAGATTTATCGGACATTGGAAACACCATATATTTT.

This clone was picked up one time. The CDR3 loop reads CASSPILAPLYNEQFF. The DNA of the CDR3 is TGTGCCAGCAGCCCGATACTAGCCCCCCTCTACAATGAGCAGTTCTTC. The chain combines TRBV6-2 or TRBV6-3 with TRBJ2-1, with D maybe TRBD2 (6 bases). There are 16 residues in the CDR3. V lost 6 bases and J 3 bases, leaving 18 bases between the germline ends. Germline CDR1 and CDR2: MNHEY and SVGEGT.

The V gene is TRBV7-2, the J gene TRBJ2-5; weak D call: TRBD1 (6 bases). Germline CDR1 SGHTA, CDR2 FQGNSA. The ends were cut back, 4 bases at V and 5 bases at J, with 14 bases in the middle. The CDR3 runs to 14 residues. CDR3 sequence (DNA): TGTGCCAGCAGCTCCTACAGGGACCGGGAGACCCAGTACTTC. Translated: CASSSYRDRETQYF.